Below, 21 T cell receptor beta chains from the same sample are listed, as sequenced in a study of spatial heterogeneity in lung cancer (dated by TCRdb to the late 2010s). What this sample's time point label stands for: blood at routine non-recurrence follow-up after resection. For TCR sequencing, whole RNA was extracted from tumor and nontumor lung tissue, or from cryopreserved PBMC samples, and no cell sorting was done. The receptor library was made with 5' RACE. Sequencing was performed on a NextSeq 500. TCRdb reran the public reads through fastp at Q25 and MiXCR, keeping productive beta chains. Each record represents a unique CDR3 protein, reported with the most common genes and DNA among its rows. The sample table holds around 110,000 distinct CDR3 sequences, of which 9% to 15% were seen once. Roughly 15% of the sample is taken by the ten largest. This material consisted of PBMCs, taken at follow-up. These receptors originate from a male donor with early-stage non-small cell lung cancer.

As DNA, the CDR3 is TGCGCCAGCGGCAGAGGGACAGATTGGCAAGAGACCCAGTACTTC. Amino acids: CASGRGTDWQETQYF. This chain connects TRBV5-1 to TRBJ2-5, with TRBD1 identical over 7 bases. This CDR3 has 15 amino acids. The V and J ends lost 7 bases and 2 bases, in that order; junction bases with no gene match: 11. Germline assignment: CDR1 SGHRS and CDR2 YFSETQ.

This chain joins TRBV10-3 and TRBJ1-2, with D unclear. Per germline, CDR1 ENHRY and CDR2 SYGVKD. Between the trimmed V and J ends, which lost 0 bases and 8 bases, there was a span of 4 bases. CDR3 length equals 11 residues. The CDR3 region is CAISESKGYTF. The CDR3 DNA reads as TGTGCCATCAGTGAGTCTAAGGGCTACACCTTC.

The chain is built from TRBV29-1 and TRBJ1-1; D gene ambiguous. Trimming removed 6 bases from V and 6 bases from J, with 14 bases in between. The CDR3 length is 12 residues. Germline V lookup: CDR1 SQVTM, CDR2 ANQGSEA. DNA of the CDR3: TGCAGCGTCGAAAGATGGGATTCTGAAGCTTTCTTT. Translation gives CSVERWDSEAFF.

The CDR3 coding sequence is TGTGCCAGCAGCGGAGGAGGCGGGCGGACCCAGTACTTC. Its protein is CASSGGGGRTQYF. The chain links TRBV11-3 to TRBJ2-5, with D perhaps matching TRBD2 (5 bases). The CDR3 has 13 residues. Germline V gene data show CDR1 as SGHNT and CDR2 as YENEEA. The V and J ends lost 5 bases and 7 bases respectively, with 14 bases between them. Looking up the rest from reference TRBV11-3 and TRBJ2-5 gives the full variable domain: EAGVVQSPRYKIIEKKQPVAFWCNPISGHNTLYWYLQNLGQGPELLIRYENEEAVDDSQLPKDRFSAERLKGVDSTLKIQPAELGDSAVYLCASSGGGGRTQYFGPGTRLLVL.

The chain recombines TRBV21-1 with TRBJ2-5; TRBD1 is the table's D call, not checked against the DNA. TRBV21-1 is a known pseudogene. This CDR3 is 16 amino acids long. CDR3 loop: CASSKLFTGVQETQYF. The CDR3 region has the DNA TGTGCCAGCAGCAAACTCTTCACAGGGGTACAAGAGACCCAGTACTTC.

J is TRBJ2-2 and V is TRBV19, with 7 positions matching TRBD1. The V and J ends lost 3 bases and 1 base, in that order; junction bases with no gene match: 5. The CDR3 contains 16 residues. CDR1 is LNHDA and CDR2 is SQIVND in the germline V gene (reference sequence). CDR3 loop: CASSIQGGLNTGELFF. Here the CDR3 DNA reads TGTGCCAGTAGTATCCAAGGGGGCTTGAACACCGGGGAGCTGTTTTTT.

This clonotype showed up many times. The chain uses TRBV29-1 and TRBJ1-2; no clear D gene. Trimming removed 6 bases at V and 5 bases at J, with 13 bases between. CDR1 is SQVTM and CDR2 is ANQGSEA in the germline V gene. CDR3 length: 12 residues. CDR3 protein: CSVHLGSYGYTF. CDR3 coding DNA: TGCAGCGTCCACCTTGGTAGTTATGGCTACACCTTC.

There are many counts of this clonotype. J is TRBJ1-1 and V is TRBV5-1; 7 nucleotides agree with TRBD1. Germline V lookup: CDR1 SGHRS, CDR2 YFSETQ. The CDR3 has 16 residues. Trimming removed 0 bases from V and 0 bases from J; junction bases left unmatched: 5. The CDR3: CASSLDAGGMNTEAFF. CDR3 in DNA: TGCGCCAGCAGCTTGGATGCAGGGGGAATGAACACTGAAGCTTTCTTT.

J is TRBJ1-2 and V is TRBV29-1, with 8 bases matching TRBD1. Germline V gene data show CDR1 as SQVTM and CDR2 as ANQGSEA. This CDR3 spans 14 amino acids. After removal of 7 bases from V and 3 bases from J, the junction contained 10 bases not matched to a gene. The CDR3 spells CSAAGGAGDYGYTF. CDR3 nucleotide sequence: TGCAGCGCCGCAGGGGGCGCTGGGGACTATGGCTACACCTTC. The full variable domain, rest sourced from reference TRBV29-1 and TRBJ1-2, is SAVISQKPSRDICQRGTSLTIQCQVDSQVTMMFWYRQQPGQSLTLIATANQGSEATYESGFVIDKFPISRPNLTFSTLTVSNMSPEDSSIYLCSAAGGAGDYGYTFGSGTRLTVV.

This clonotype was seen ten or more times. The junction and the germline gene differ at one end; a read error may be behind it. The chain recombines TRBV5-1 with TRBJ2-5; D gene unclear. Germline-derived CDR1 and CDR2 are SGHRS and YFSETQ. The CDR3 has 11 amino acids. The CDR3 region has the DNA TGTGCCAGCTCCTCCCAAGAGACCCAGTACTTC. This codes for CASSSQETQYF. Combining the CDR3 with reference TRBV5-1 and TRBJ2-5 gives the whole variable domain KAGVTQTPRYLIKTRGQQVTLSCSPISGHRSVSWYQQTPGQGLQFLFEYFSETQRNKGNFPGRFSGRQFSNSRSEMNVSTLELGDSALYLCASSSQETQYFGPGTRLLVL.

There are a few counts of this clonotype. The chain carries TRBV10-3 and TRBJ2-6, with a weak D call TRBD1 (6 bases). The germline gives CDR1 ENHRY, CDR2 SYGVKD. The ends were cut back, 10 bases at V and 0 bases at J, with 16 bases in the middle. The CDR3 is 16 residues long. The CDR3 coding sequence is TGTGCCACCCCGGGACATCCTCGCTCTGGGGCCAACGTCCTGACTTTC. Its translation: CATPGHPRSGANVLTF.

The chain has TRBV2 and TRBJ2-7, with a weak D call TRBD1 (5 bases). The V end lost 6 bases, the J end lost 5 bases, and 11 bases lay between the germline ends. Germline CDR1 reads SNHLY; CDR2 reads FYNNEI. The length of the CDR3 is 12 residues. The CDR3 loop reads CASSKGRNEQYF. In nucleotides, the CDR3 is TGTGCCAGCAGCAAGGGGCGGAACGAGCAGTACTTC. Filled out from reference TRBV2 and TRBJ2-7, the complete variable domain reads EPEVTQTPSHQVTQMGQEVILRCVPISNHLYFYWYRQILGQKVEFLVSFYNNEISEKSEIFDDQFSVERPDGSNFTLKIRSTKLEDSAMYFCASSKGRNEQYFGPGTRLTVT.

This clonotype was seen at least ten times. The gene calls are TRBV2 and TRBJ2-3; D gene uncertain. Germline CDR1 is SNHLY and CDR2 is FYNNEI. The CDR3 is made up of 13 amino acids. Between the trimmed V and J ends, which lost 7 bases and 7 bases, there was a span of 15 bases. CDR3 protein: CASTLHERNTQYF. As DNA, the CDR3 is TGTGCCAGCACCCTTCACGAGCGAAATACGCAGTATTTT.

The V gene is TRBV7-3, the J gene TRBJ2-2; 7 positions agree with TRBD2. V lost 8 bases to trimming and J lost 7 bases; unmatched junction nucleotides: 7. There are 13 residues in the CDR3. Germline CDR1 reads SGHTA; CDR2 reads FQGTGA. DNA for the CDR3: TGTGCCAGCCGGGGAGCGGGGAGCGGGGAGCTGTTTTTT. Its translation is CASRGAGSGELFF.

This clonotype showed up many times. CDR3 DNA: TGCGCCAGTGGACACCCGGATTCACCCCTCCACTTT. Its translation is CASGHPDSPLHF. The J gene is TRBJ1-6, the V gene TRBV5-1; D may be TRBD1 (5 bases). This CDR3 is 12 amino acids long. Trimming removed 8 bases from V and 8 bases from J, with 11 bases in between. The germline CDR1 and CDR2 sequences are SGHRS and YFSETQ.

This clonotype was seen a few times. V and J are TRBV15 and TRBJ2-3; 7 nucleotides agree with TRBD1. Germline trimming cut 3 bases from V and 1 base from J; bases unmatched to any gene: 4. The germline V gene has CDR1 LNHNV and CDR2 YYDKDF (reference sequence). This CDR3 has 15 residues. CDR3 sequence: CATSSPGQGTDTQYF. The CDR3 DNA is TGTGCCACCAGCAGCCCCGGACAGGGCACAGATACGCAGTATTTT. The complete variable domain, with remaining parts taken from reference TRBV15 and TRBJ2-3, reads DAMVIQNPRYQVTQFGKPVTLSCSQTLNHNVMYWYQQKSSQAPKLLFHYYDKDFNNEADTPDNFQSRRPNTSFCFLDIRSPGLGDTAMYLCATSSPGQGTDTQYFGPGTRLTVL.

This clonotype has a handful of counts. In nucleotides, the CDR3 is TGTGCCAGCAGCGGGCAGACAGGGGCTAACTATGGCTACACCTTC. Amino acids: CASSGQTGANYGYTF. J is TRBJ1-2 and V is TRBV7-6; TRBD1 agrees at 8 bases. Germline V gene data show CDR1 as SGHVS and CDR2 as FNYEAQ. The V gene end was trimmed by 5 bases and the J gene end by 0 bases; junction bases not matched to a gene: 5. This CDR3 is built from 15 residues.

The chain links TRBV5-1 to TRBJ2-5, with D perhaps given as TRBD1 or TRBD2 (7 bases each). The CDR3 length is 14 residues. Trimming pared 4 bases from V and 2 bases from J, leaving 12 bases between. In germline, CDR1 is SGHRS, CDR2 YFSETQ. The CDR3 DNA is TGCGCCAGCAGCAGCCAGGGGGGGCAAGAGACCCAGTACTTC. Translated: CASSSQGGQETQYF.

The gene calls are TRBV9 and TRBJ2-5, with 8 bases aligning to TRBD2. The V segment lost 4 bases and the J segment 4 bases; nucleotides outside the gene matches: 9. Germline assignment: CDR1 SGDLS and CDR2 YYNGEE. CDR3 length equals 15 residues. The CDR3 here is CASSQIGGEPETQYF. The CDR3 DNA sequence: TGTGCCAGCAGCCAAATCGGGGGGGAGCCAGAGACCCAGTACTTC.

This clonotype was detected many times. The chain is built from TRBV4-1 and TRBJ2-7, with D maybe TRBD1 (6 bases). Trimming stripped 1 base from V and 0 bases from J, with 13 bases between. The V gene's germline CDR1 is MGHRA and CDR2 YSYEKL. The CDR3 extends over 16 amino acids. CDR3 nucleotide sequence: TGCGCCAGCAGCCAAGGACCTTTGGACAGCTCCTACGAGCAGTACTTC. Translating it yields CASSQGPLDSSYEQYF.

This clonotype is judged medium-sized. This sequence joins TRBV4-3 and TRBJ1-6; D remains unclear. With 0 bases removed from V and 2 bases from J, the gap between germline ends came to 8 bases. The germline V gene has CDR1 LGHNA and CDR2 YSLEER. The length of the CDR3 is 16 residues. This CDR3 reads CASSQESRPYNSPLHF. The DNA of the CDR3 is TGCGCCAGCAGCCAAGAGTCCAGGCCCTATAATTCACCCCTCCACTTT.